This is a list of T cell receptor beta chains from one sample in a study of a mutant IDH1 vaccine in newly diagnosed glioma. Sequencing was performed with immunoSEQ multiplex PCR; in TCRdb, only in-frame clones are kept and a portion is missing. The sample consists of about 60,000 clones, 80% to 85% of them appearing once. These TCRs' antigens remain unknown. Sequenced here: PBMCs, sampled from a glioma patient whose treatment included an IDH1 peptide vaccine. The receptor source for this set is a man between 25 and 39 years old with glioma. CDR3s include the opening cysteine and the closing phenylalanine or tryptophan. Each record gives: D gene, clone size, J gene, V gene, CDR3 DNA, CDR3 protein. D genes are given only for firm matches. Clone size, where shown, is once, few, many, or a class for clones that have expanded.

D gene: TRBD1; clone size: .; J gene: TRBJ1-5; V gene: TRBV30; CDR3 DNA: TGTGCCTGGGGACAGGGGGCACGTCAGCCCCAGCATTTT; CDR3 protein: CAWGQGARQPQHF
D gene: .; clone size: .; J gene: TRBJ1-4; V gene: TRBV6-5; CDR3 DNA: TGTGCCAGCAGTTACACCCGGGGCCAGCCAGACGAGAAACTGTTTTTT; CDR3 protein: CASSYTRGQPDEKLFF
D gene: .; clone size: .; J gene: TRBJ1-4; V gene: TRBV5-1; CDR3 DNA: TGCGCCAGCAGCTTGGGGTCCAGCCGGTCTTATGAAAAACTGTTTTTT; CDR3 protein: CASSLGSSRSYEKLFF
D gene: TRBD1; clone size: .; J gene: TRBJ2-4; V gene: TRBV28; CDR3 DNA: TGTGCCAGCAGTGTCACAGGGGGCAGGTACATTCAGTACTTC; CDR3 protein: CASSVTGGRYIQYF
D gene: .; clone size: once; J gene: TRBJ2-1; V gene: TRBV7-6; CDR3 DNA: TGTGCCAGCAGCCCCCTCGACGGAAACAATGAGCAGTTCTTC; CDR3 protein: CASSPLDGNNEQFF
D gene: .; clone size: .; J gene: TRBJ1-1; V gene: TRBV28; CDR3 DNA: TGTGCCAGCAGTCCAGGGACGAACGGAAGGGCTGAAGCTTTCTTT; CDR3 protein: CASSPGTNGRAEAFF
D gene: .; clone size: .; J gene: TRBJ1-1; V gene: TRBV7-2; CDR3 DNA: TGTGCCGGGCACGAGAACACTGAAGCTTTCTTT; CDR3 protein: CAGHENTEAFF
D gene: .; clone size: once; J gene: TRBJ2-3; V gene: TRBV6-6; CDR3 DNA: TGTGCCAGCAGTTACGTCCCGGCCACAGAAGGAGATACGCAGTATTTT; CDR3 protein: CASSYVPATEGDTQYF
D gene: .; clone size: .; J gene: TRBJ1-2; V gene: TRBV5-1; CDR3 DNA: TGCGCCAGCAGGGATCTGTGGGGCTACACCTTC; CDR3 protein: CASRDLWGYTF
D gene: TRBD1; clone size: once; J gene: TRBJ1-4; V gene: TRBV6-4; CDR3 DNA: TGTGCCAGCAGTGACCTAAGGGACAGGGATGATGAAAAACTGTTTTTT; CDR3 protein: CASSDLRDRDDEKLFF
D gene: .; clone size: .; J gene: TRBJ2-7; V gene: TRBV28; CDR3 DNA: TGTGCCATCCAAACTACCGATAGTCTCCCCGAGCAGTACTTC; CDR3 protein: CAIQTTDSLPEQYF
D gene: .; clone size: .; J gene: TRBJ1-2; V gene: TRBV9; CDR3 DNA: TGTGCCAGCAGCGTAGATGTGTACCCGACAGATGGCTACACCTTC; CDR3 protein: CASSVDVYPTDGYTF